This paragraph covers one TCR beta chain sequence. Followed longitudinally, the Seattle patients had been enrolled during active infection. Germline loops: CDR1 SGHNT, CDR2 YENEEA. This CDR3 has 15 amino acids. The V end was cut by 1 base, the J end by 5 bases, with 14 bases between. In the authors' methods: Quantification of nucleated cells was approximated via reference gene primer amplification. Method: immunoSEQ multiplex PCR; TCRdb's copy keeps in-frame clones and lacks some. The V and J calls and clone size were taken over from that table, and D and trimming were inferred from the DNA. The profile shows hundreds of thousands of clones, approximately 89% of them singletons. These data originate in a study of blood T cell repertoires in COVID-19. Across the whole study: The origin of the acute and convalescent COVID-19 samples was the United States, Italy and Spain.

This sequence was found in a woman aged 25 to 39 with COVID-19, enrolled during active disease. The sequenced sample was peripheral blood. The chain is built from TRBV11-3 and TRBJ2-5; D might be TRBD1 (5 bases). CDR3 nucleotides: TGTGCCAGCAGCTTAGTGGAGACAGTCCGGGAGACCCAGTACTTC. Its protein is CASSLVETVRETQYF.